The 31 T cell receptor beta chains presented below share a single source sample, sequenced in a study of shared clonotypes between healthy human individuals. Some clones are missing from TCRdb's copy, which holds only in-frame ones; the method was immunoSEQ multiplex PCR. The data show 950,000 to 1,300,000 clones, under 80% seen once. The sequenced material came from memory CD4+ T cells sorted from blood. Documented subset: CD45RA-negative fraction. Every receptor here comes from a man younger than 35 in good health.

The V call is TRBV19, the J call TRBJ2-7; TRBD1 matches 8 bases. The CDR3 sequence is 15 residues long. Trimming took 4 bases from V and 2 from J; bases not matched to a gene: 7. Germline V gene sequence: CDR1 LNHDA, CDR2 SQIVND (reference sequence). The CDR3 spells CASSTAGTGTYEQYF. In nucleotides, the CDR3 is TGTGCCAGTAGTACCGCCGGGACAGGTACCTACGAGCAGTACTTC. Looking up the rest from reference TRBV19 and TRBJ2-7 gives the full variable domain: DGGITQSPKYLFRKEGQNVTLSCEQNLNHDAMYWYRQDPGQGLRLIYYSQIVNDFQKGDIAEGYSVSREKKESFPLTVTSAQKNPTAFYLCASSTAGTGTYEQYFGPGTRLTVT.

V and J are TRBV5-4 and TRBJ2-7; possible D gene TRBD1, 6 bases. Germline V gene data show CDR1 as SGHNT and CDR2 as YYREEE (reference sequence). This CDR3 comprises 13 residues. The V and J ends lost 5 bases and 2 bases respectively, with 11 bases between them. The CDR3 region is CASSLRDTYEQYF. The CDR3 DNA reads TGTGCCAGCAGTCTCCGGGACACCTACGAGCAGTACTTC.

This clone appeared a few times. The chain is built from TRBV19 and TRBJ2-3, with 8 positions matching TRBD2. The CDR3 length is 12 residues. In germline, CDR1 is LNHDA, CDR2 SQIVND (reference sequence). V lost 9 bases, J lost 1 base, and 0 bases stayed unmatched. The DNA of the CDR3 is TGTGCCAGCGGGGGGGGCACAGATACGCAGTATTTT. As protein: CASGGGTDTQYF.

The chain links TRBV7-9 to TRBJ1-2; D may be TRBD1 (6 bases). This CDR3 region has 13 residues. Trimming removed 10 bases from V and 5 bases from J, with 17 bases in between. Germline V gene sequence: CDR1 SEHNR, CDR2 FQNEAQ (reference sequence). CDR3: CAIFRDIRYGYTF. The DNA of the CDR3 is TGTGCCATTTTCCGGGACATCCGATATGGCTACACCTTC.

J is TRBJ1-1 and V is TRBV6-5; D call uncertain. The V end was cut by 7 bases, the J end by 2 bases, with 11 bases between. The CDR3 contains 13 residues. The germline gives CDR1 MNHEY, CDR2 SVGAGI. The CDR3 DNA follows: TGTGCCAGCAACCGCCCGGGCAACACTGAAGCTTTCTTT. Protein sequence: CASNRPGNTEAFF.

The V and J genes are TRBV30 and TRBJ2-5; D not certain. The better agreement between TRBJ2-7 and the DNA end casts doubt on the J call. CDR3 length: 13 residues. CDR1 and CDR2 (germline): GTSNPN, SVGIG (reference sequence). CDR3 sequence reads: CAWNNSPLNEQYF. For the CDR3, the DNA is TGTGCCTGGAACAACAGTCCTCTGAACGAGCAGTACTTC.

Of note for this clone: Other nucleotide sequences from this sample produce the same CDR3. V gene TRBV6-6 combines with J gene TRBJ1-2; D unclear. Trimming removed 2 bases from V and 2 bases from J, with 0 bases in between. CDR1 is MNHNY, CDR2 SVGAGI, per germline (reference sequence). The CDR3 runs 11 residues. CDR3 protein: CASSYNYGYTF. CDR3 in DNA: TGTGCCAGCAGTTACAACTATGGCTACACCTTC.

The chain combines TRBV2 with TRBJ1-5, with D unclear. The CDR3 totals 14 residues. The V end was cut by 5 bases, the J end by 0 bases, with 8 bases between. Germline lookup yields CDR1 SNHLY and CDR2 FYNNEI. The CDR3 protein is CASSRETSNQPQHF. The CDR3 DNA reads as TGTGCCAGCAGTAGAGAAACTAGCAATCAGCCCCAGCATTTT.

The CDR3 DNA reads as TGCAGCGTTGAAGATCCAATCACCCAGGGCTCTTATGGCTACACCTTC. Protein: CSVEDPITQGSYGYTF. The chain combines TRBV29-1 with TRBJ1-2; D perhaps matches TRBD1 (5 bases). With 0 bases removed from V and 5 bases from J, the gap between germline ends came to 19 bases. The CDR3 runs to 16 residues. CDR1 SQVTM and CDR2 ANQGSEA come from the germline V gene.

This CDR3 is CAWSWGSSYEQYF. The CDR3 DNA follows: TGTGCCTGGAGTTGGGGGAGCTCCTACGAGCAGTACTTC. The chain combines TRBV30 with TRBJ2-7; the D gene could be TRBD1 or TRBD2 (5 bases each). The CDR3 runs 13 residues. Trimming shortened V by 2 bases and J by 0 bases, and 8 bases separated the two germline ends. Germline values: CDR1 GTSNPN, CDR2 SVGIG (reference sequence).

The CDR3 sequence: CASSESSTPTDTQYF. The CDR3 nucleotides read TGCGCCAGCAGTGAGAGTTCGACCCCCACGGATACGCAGTATTTT. The V gene is TRBV10-1, the J gene TRBJ2-3; D remains ambiguous. CDR1 and CDR2 from the germline V gene are WNHNN and SYGVQD (reference sequence). This CDR3 is 15 amino acids long. The V and J ends lost 2 bases and 6 bases respectively, with 15 bases between them.

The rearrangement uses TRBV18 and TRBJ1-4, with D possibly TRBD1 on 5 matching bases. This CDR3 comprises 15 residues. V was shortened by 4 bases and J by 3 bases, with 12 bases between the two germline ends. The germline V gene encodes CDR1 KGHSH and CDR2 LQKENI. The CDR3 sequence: CASSQDMTANEKLFF. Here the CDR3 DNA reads TGTGCCAGCTCACAGGACATGACGGCTAATGAAAAACTGTTTTTT.

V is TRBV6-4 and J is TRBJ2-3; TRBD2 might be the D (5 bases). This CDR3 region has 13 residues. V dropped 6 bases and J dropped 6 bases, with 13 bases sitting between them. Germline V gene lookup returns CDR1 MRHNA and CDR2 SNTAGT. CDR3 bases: TGTGCCAGCAGCGCCTCACCGGGGGATACGCAGTATTTT. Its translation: CASSASPGDTQYF.

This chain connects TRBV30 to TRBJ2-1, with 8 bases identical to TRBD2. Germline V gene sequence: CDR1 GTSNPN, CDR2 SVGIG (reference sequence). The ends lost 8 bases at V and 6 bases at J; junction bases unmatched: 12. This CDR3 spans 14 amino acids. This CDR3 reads CAVQLAATLNEQFF. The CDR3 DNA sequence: TGTGCCGTCCAACTAGCGGCCACCCTCAATGAGCAGTTCTTC.

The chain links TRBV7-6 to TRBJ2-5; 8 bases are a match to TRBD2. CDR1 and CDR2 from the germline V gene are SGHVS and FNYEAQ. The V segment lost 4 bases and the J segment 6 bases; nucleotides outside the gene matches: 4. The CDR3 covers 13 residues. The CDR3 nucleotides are TGTGCCAGCAGCTACGGCGGGGGGAAGACCCAGTACTTC. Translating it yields CASSYGGGKTQYF. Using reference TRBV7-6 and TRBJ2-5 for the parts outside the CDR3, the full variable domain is GAGVSQSPRYKVTKRGQDVALRCDPISGHVSLYWYRQALGQGPEFLTYFNYEAQQDKSGLPNDRFSAERPEGSISTLTIQRTEQRDSAMYRCASSYGGGKTQYFGPGTRLLVL.

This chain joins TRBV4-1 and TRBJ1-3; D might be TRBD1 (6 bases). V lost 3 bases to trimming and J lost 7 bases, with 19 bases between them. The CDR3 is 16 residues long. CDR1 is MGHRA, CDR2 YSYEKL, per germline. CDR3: CASSHGSGVTGNTIYF. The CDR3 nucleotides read TGCGCCAGCAGCCACGGTTCCGGAGTAACAGGGAACACCATATATTTT.

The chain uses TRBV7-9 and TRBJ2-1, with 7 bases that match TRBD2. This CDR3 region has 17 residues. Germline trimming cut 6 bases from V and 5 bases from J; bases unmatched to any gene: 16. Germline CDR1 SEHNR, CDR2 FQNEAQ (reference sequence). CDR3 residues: CASRHLGGGRDNNEQFF. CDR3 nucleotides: TGTGCCAGCAGACACCTAGGTGGCGGGAGAGATAACAATGAGCAGTTCTTC.

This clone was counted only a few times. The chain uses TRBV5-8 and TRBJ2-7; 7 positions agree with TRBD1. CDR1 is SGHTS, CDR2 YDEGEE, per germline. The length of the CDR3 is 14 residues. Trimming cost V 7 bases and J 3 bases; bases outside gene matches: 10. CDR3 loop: CASRPRTGIYEQYF. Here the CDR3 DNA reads TGTGCCAGCCGTCCCCGGACAGGCATCTACGAGCAGTACTTC.

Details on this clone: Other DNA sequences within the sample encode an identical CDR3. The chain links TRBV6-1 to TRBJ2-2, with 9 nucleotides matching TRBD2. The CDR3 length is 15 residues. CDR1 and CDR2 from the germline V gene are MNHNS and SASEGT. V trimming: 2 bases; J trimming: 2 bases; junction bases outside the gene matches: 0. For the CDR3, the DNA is TGTGCCAGCAGTGAACTAGCGGGAAACACCGGGGAGCTGTTTTTT. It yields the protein CASSELAGNTGELFF.

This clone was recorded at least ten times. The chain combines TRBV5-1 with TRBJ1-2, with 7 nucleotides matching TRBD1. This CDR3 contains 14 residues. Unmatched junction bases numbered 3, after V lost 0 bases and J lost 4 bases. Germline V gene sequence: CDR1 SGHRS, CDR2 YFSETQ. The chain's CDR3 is CASSLADRIYGYTF. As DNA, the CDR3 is TGCGCCAGCAGCTTGGCGGACAGGATCTATGGCTACACCTTC.

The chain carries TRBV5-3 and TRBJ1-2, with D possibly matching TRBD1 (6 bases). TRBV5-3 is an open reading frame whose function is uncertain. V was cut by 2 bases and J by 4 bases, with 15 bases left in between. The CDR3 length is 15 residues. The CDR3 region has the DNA TGTGCCAGAAGCTTTAGGGGGAAATCTTTCTATGGCTACACCTTC. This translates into CARSFRGKSFYGYTF.

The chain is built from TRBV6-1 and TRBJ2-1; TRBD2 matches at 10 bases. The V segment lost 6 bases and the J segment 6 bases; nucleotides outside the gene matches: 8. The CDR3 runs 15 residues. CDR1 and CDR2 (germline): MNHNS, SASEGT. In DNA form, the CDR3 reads TGTGCCAGCAGCCCCAGCGGGAGGGCCGCCAATGAGCAGTTCTTC. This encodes CASSPSGRAANEQFF.

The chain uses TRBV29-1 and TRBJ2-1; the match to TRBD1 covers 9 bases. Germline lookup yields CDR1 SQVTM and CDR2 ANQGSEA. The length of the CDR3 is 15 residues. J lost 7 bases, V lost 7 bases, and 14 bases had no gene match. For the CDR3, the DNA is TGCAGCGGGACCCCCTGGGACAGGGAACGAAATGAGCAGTTCTTC. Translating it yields CSGTPWDRERNEQFF.

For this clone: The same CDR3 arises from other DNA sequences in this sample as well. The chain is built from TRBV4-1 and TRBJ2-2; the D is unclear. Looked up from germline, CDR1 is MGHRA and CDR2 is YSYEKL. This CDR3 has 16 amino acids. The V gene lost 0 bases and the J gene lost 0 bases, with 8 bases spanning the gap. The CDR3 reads CASSQEPLPNTGELFF. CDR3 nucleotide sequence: TGCGCCAGCAGCCAAGAACCTCTCCCGAACACCGGGGAGCTGTTTTTT.

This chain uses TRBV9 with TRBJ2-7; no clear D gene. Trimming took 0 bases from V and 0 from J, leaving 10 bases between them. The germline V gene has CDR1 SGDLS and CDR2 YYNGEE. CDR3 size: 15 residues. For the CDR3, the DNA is TGTGCCAGCAGCGTAGCTCCGGGTGCCTCCTACGAGCAGTACTTC. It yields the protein CASSVAPGASYEQYF.

CDR3 in amino acids: CASSLGQGSYGYTF. The CDR3 bases are TGTGCCAGCAGCTTGGGGCAGGGGAGCTATGGCTACACCTTC. This chain joins TRBV5-4 and TRBJ1-2; the D gene is possibly TRBD1 (6 bases). V was pared by 0 bases and J by 4 bases, with 10 bases between. Germline lookup yields CDR1 SGHNT and CDR2 YYREEE (reference sequence). The CDR3 contains 14 residues. The variable domain in full, with the rest retrieved from reference TRBV5-4 and TRBJ1-2, is ETGVTQSPTHLIKTRGQQVTLRCSSQSGHNTVSWYQQALGQGPQFIFQYYREEENGRGNFPPRFSGLQFPNYSSELNVNALELDDSALYLCASSLGQGSYGYTFGSGTRLTVV.

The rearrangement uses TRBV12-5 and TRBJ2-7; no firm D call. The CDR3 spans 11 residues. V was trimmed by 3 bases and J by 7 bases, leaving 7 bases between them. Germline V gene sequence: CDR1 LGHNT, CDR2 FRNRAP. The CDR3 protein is CASGFRSEQYF. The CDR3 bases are TGTGCTAGTGGTTTTAGGAGTGAGCAGTACTTC.

The CDR3 here is CASSLAQARDTQYF. The CDR3 coding sequence is TGTGCCAGCAGCTTAGCTCAAGCTCGGGATACGCAGTATTTT. This rearrangement joins TRBV7-2 to TRBJ2-3; D unresolved. Trimming left V 0 bases short and J 6 bases short, with 10 bases between. CDR1 SGHTA and CDR2 FQGNSA come from the germline V gene. CDR3 length equals 14 residues. The whole variable domain, filled in from reference TRBV7-2 and TRBJ2-3, reads GAGVSQSPSNKVTEKGKDVELRCDPISGHTALYWYRQSLGQGLEFLIYFQGNSAPDKSGLPSDRFSAERTGGSVSTLTIQRTQQEDSAVYLCASSLAQARDTQYFGPGTRLTVL.

The DNA for the CDR3 is TGTGCCAGCAGCTTAGTAGCGGGGTCTTCCTACGAGCAGTACTTC. This gives the protein CASSLVAGSSYEQYF. The chain uses TRBV11-1 and TRBJ2-7; 8 nucleotides match TRBD2. Germline CDR1 is SGHAT and CDR2 is FQDESV (reference sequence). V shed 1 base and J 1 base; nucleotides not matched to a gene: 3. The CDR3 loop spans 15 amino acids.

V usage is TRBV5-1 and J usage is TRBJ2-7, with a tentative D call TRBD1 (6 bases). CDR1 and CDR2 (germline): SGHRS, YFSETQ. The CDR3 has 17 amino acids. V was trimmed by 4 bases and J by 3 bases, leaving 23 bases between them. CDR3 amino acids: CASSPRHNRDTSYEQYF. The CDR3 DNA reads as TGCGCCAGCAGCCCCCGCCATAACCGGGACACGAGCTACGAGCAGTACTTC.

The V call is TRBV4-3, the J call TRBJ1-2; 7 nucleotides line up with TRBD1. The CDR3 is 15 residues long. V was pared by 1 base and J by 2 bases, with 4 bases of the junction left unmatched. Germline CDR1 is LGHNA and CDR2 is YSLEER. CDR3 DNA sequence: TGCGCCAGCAGCCAAGTTCCGGGACAGAACTATGGCTACACCTTC. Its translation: CASSQVPGQNYGYTF.